Presented here are 21 T cell receptor beta chains from one specimen sequenced in a study of shared clonotypes between healthy human individuals. This table comes from immunoSEQ multiplex PCR, and its TCRdb copy is limited to in-frame clones, with some not included. The table records hundreds of thousands of clones, 60% to 75% of them present only once. Material: memory CD4+ T cells sorted from blood. Subset of the sample: CD45RA-negative fraction. These receptors were obtained from a young woman in good health.

This clone has just a few counts. V usage is TRBV9 and J usage is TRBJ2-1; D uncertain. Between the trimmed V and J ends, which lost 4 bases and 5 bases, there was a span of 10 bases. There are 13 residues in the CDR3. Germline CDR1 SGDLS, CDR2 YYNGEE. CDR3 amino acids: CASSPGLNNEQFF. Here the CDR3 DNA reads TGTGCCAGCAGCCCCGGGCTGAACAATGAGCAGTTCTTC.

This chain links TRBV19 with TRBJ1-1, with 8 bases identical to TRBD1. The CDR3 extends over 13 amino acids. Germline V gives CDR1 LNHDA, CDR2 SQIVND (reference sequence). V trimming: 6 bases; J trimming: 4 bases; junction bases outside the gene matches: 4. CDR3 in amino acids: CASRGQVVTEAFF. In DNA form, the CDR3 reads TGTGCCAGTAGGGGACAGGTAGTCACTGAAGCTTTCTTT. The complete variable domain, with remaining parts taken from reference TRBV19 and TRBJ1-1, reads DGGITQSPKYLFRKEGQNVTLSCEQNLNHDAMYWYRQDPGQGLRLIYYSQIVNDFQKGDIAEGYSVSREKKESFPLTVTSAQKNPTAFYLCASRGQVVTEAFFGQGTRLTVV.

The chain carries TRBV29-1 and TRBJ1-3, with no clear D. This CDR3 has 15 residues. Germline values: CDR1 SQVTM, CDR2 ANQGSEA. The V and J ends lost 2 bases and 4 bases respectively, with 15 bases between them. In nucleotides, the CDR3 is TGCAGCGTTGAACTCCCTTTAGGGTGGGGAAACACCATATATTTT. The encoded protein is CSVELPLGWGNTIYF. The whole variable domain, filled in from reference TRBV29-1 and TRBJ1-3, reads SAVISQKPSRDICQRGTSLTIQCQVDSQVTMMFWYRQQPGQSLTLIATANQGSEATYESGFVIDKFPISRPNLTFSTLTVSNMSPEDSSIYLCSVELPLGWGNTIYFGEGSWLTVV.

This clone showed up just a few times. The chain recombines TRBV29-1 with TRBJ2-7; TRBD2 agrees at 11 bases. The CDR3 has 15 amino acids. The germline CDR1 and CDR2 sequences are SQVTM and ANQGSEA. Trimming at V came to 5 bases and at J to 0 bases, leaving 6 bases not matched to a gene. The CDR3 DNA reads TGCAGCGTTAATGGACTAGCGGGCGACTCCTACGAGCAGTACTTC. Protein product: CSVNGLAGDSYEQYF.

This chain uses TRBV29-1 with TRBJ2-2; D may be TRBD1 (6 bases). Germline V lookup: CDR1 SQVTM, CDR2 ANQGSEA. V dropped 8 bases and J dropped 0 bases, with 22 bases sitting between them. The CDR3 totals 17 residues. This chain's CDR3 is CSIAGPNGTTNTGELFF. The CDR3 region has the DNA TGCAGCATCGCCGGACCCAATGGGACAACGAACACCGGGGAGCTGTTTTTT.

The chain combines TRBV28 with TRBJ2-3; a possible D gene is TRBD2 (5 bases). There are 15 residues in the CDR3. V was clipped by 5 bases and J by 5 bases, with 17 bases between them. CDR1 is MDHEN, CDR2 SYDVKM, per germline. CDR3 region: CASSPSRLGGDTQYF. Here the CDR3 DNA reads TGTGCCAGCAGTCCATCGCGACTCGGAGGAGATACGCAGTATTTT. Using reference TRBV28 and TRBJ2-3 for the parts outside the CDR3, the full variable domain is DVKVTQSSRYLVKRTGEKVFLECVQDMDHENMFWYRQDPGLGLRLIYFSYDVKMKEKGDIPEGYSVSREKKERFSLILESASTNQTSMYLCASSPSRLGGDTQYFGPGTRLTVL.

This clone was detected a few times. The chain carries TRBV7-7 and TRBJ2-2; no clear D gene. Germline values: CDR1 SSHAT, CDR2 FNYEAQ (reference sequence). The germline V and J ends were trimmed by 5 bases and 4 bases, with 2 bases remaining between them. The CDR3 is made up of 11 amino acids. The CDR3 DNA sequence: TGTGCCAGCAGCGCCACCGGGGAGCTGTTTTTT. Amino acids: CASSATGELFF.

A note on this clone: Distinct nucleotide sequences in the sample also encode this CDR3. The chain recombines TRBV5-1 with TRBJ2-7; D might be TRBD1 (6 bases). This CDR3 region has 15 residues. Germline V lookup: CDR1 SGHRS, CDR2 YFSETQ. V lost 0 bases and J 1 base, leaving 11 bases between the germline ends. CDR3 in amino acids: CASSLASGVSYEQYF. The CDR3 bases are TGCGCCAGCAGCTTGGCATCAGGGGTATCCTACGAGCAGTACTTC.

The rearrangement joins TRBV27 to TRBJ2-7; D unclear. V lost 6 bases and J lost 7, with 10 bases in between. The CDR3 is made up of 11 amino acids. Germline-derived CDR1 and CDR2 are MNHEY and SMNVEV (reference sequence). The CDR3 sequence is CASSPLLEQYF. The CDR3 region has the DNA TGTGCCAGCAGCCCTCTCCTGGAGCAGTACTTC.

This rearrangement joins TRBV2 to TRBJ1-3, with 8 bases fitting TRBD1. The junction had 9 bases not matched to a gene; V was cut back by 4 bases and J by 7 bases. Per germline, CDR1 SNHLY and CDR2 FYNNEI. This CDR3 spans 15 amino acids. CDR3 amino acids: CASSGRPGGSNTIYF. DNA for the CDR3: TGTGCCAGCAGTGGTCGGCCAGGGGGCTCGAACACCATATATTTT.

The V gene is TRBV6-1, the J gene TRBJ1-1, with 11 bases that match TRBD1. This CDR3 spans 13 amino acids. V was clipped by 6 bases and J by 9 bases; unmatched bases: 6. Germline V gene lookup returns CDR1 MNHNS and CDR2 SASEGT. The CDR3 protein is CASREGTGGQAFF. The DNA of the CDR3 is TGTGCCAGCAGGGAGGGGACAGGGGGACAAGCTTTCTTT.

In the case of this clone: Distinct nucleotide sequences in the sample also encode this CDR3. This chain links TRBV30 with TRBJ2-7; 7 bases match TRBD1. The trim removed 2 bases at V and 5 bases at J, leaving 6 bases unmatched. There are 13 residues in the CDR3. Germline CDR1 reads GTSNPN; CDR2 reads SVGIG (reference sequence). CDR3 sequence (DNA): TGTGCCTGGAGTCCAACAGGGGCAAACGAGCAGTACTTC. Its protein product is CAWSPTGANEQYF.

The CDR3 region is CASSLPGQGAGEKLFF. In nucleotides, the CDR3 is TGTGCCAGCAGCCTACCGGGACAGGGGGCAGGTGAAAAACTGTTTTTT. The V and J genes are TRBV21-1 and TRBJ1-4; the listed D gene, TRBD1, was not tested against the DNA. TRBV21-1 is a pseudogene segment. There are 16 residues in the CDR3.

This clone was seen ten or more times. The chain uses TRBV2 and TRBJ1-2; D unclear. Per germline, CDR1 SNHLY and CDR2 FYNNEI. Trimming stripped 2 bases from V and 5 bases from J, with 6 bases between. The CDR3 has 12 amino acids. The CDR3 DNA reads TGTGCCAGCAGTGAATCGCGGTATGGCTACACCTTC. Its translation: CASSESRYGYTF.

This chain connects TRBV5-1 to TRBJ2-2, with 14 bases fitting TRBD2. The CDR3 has 17 amino acids. In germline, CDR1 is SGHRS, CDR2 YFSETQ. V shed 4 bases and J 1 base; nucleotides not matched to a gene: 3. The CDR3 region has the DNA TGCGCCAGCAGCATGACTAGCGGGAGGGAGAACACCGGGGAGCTGTTTTTT. As protein: CASSMTSGRENTGELFF.

This chain links TRBV5-1 with TRBJ2-3, with a tentative D call TRBD2 (5 bases). Looked up from germline, CDR1 is SGHRS and CDR2 is YFSETQ. The CDR3 length is 16 residues. V shed 0 bases and J shed 2 bases, with 13 bases lying between them. The CDR3 sequence: CASSLGERRHTDTQYF. CDR3 DNA: TGCGCCAGCAGCTTGGGGGAGAGGCGGCACACAGATACGCAGTATTTT.

The chain carries TRBV28 and TRBJ1-4; tentative D call: TRBD1 (6 bases). The CDR3 contains 12 residues. CDR1 and CDR2 (germline): MDHEN, SYDVKM. V shed 5 bases and J shed 6 bases, with 7 bases lying between them. DNA for the CDR3: TGTGCCAGCAGTGGGACATATGAAAAACTGTTTTTT. It codes for CASSGTYEKLFF. Looking up the rest from reference TRBV28 and TRBJ1-4 gives the full variable domain: DVKVTQSSRYLVKRTGEKVFLECVQDMDHENMFWYRQDPGLGLRLIYFSYDVKMKEKGDIPEGYSVSREKKERFSLILESASTNQTSMYLCASSGTYEKLFFGSGTQLSVL.

This rearrangement joins TRBV4-1 to TRBJ2-1, with 9 bases aligning to TRBD2. CDR3 length: 20 amino acids. Trimming at V came to 1 base and at J to 5 bases, leaving 18 bases not matched to a gene. Germline V gives CDR1 MGHRA, CDR2 YSYEKL. The CDR3 sequence is CASSQVFGLAGRGADNEQFF. DNA for the CDR3: TGCGCCAGCAGCCAAGTTTTTGGGCTAGCGGGAAGGGGGGCAGACAATGAGCAGTTCTTC.

J is TRBJ2-7 and V is TRBV11-2; TRBD2 matches at 10 bases. V lost 4 bases to trimming and J lost 6 bases; unmatched junction nucleotides: 9. CDR3 length: 15 residues. Germline-derived CDR1 and CDR2 are SGHAT and FQNNGV. CDR3 DNA sequence: TGTGCCAGCAGCTATCGACTAGCGGGTGGAGGCGAGCAGTACTTC. It encodes CASSYRLAGGGEQYF. Complete variable domain (other parts from reference TRBV11-2 and TRBJ2-7): EAGVAQSPRYKIIEKRQSVAFWCNPISGHATLYWYQQILGQGPKLLIQFQNNGVVDDSQLPKDRFSAERLKGVDSTLKIQPAKLEDSAVYLCASSYRLAGGGEQYFGPGTRLTVT.

The CDR3 is CASSLSSGHNNEQFF. The CDR3 nucleotides are TGTGCCAGCAGCTTATCTAGCGGGCATAACAATGAGCAGTTCTTC. The chain employs TRBV11-3 and TRBJ2-1, with 8 positions matching TRBD2. Germline V CDR1 and CDR2: SGHNT, YENEEA. The V segment lost 2 bases and the J segment 5 bases; nucleotides outside the gene matches: 5. The CDR3 is 15 residues long.

The chain carries TRBV11-2 and TRBJ2-5; TRBD2 matches 13 bases. The germline V gene has CDR1 SGHAT and CDR2 FQNNGV. Trimming at V came to 5 bases and at J to 3 bases, leaving 9 bases not matched to a gene. This CDR3 is 17 amino acids long. The CDR3 region has the DNA TGTGCCAGCAGCCTACTACTAGCGGGAGGGCCTGAAGAGACCCAGTACTTC. It codes for CASSLLLAGGPEETQYF.